This T cell receptor (beta chain) emerged from a study of blood T cell repertoires in COVID-19. Study context: Collection of acute and convalescent COVID-19 samples took place in the United States, Italy and Spain. T cells, B-cell-depleted T cells, or PBMCs supplied cDNA or gDNA.

One Seattle source followed patients from active infection through their disease course. Trimming pared 0 bases from V and 8 bases from J, leaving 10 bases between. The CDR3 sequence is 14 residues long. From germline, CDR1 is SGHAT and CDR2 FQDESV (reference sequence). In the authors' methods: For nucleated cells, counts were estimated from reference gene primer amplification. The table came from immunoSEQ multiplex PCR; TCRdb's copy has only in-frame clones and leaves some out. The DNA gave D and trimming, while V, J and clone size come from that table. The table includes about 480,000 clones, about 91% detected once.

The material sequenced was peripheral blood. This TCR was sampled from a man younger than 30 with COVID-19, enrolled during active disease. The rearrangement uses TRBV11-1 and TRBJ1-4, with D possibly being TRBD1 (6 bases). The CDR3 here is CASSLAQGKEKLFF. The CDR3 coding sequence is TGTGCCAGCAGCTTAGCGCAGGGGAAGGAAAAACTGTTTTTT.